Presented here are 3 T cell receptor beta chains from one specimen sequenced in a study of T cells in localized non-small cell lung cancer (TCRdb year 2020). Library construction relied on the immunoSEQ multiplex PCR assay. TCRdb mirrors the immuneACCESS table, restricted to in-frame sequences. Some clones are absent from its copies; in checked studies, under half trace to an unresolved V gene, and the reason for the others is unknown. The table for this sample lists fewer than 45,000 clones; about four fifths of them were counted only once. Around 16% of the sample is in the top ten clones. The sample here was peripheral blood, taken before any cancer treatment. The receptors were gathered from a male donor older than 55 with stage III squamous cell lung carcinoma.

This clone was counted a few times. The CDR3 loop is CASSIREDYGYTF. The CDR3 nucleotides are TGTGCCAGTAGTATCCGAGAGGACTATGGCTACACCTTC. The V and J genes are TRBV19 and TRBJ1-2; D call uncertain. Germline CDR1 LNHDA, CDR2 SQIVND (reference sequence). The CDR3 runs 13 residues. Trimming pared 3 bases from V and 3 bases from J, leaving 8 bases between.

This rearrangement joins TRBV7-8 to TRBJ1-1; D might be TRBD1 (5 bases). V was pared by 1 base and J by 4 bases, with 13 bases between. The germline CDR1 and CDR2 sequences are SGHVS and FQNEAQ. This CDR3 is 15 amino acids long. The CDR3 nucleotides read TGTGCCAGCAGCTTAGTAGGGGATGTAGGCACTGAAGCTTTCTTT. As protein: CASSLVGDVGTEAFF.

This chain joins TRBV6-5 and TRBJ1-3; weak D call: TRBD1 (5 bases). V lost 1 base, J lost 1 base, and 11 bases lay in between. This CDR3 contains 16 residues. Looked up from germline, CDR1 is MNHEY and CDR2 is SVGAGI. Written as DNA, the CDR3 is TGTGCCAGCAGTTACTTGGCGGGGCTGTCTGGAAACACCATATATTTT. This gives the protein CASSYLAGLSGNTIYF.